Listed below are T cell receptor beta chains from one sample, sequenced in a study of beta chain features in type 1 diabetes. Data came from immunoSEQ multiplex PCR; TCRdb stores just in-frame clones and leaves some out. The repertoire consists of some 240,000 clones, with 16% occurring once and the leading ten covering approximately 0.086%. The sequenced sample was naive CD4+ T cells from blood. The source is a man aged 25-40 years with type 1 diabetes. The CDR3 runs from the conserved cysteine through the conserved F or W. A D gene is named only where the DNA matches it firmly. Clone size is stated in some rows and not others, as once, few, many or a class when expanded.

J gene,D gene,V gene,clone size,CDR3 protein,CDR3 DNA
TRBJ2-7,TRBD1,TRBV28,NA,CASSLSGQGSEEQYF,TGTGCCAGCAGCTTATCCGGACAGGGATCAGAAGAGCAGTACTTC
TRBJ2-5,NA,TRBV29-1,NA,CSVAFRDGQETQYF,TGCAGCGTTGCTTTCCGGGACGGACAAGAGACCCAGTACTTC
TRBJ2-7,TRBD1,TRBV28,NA,CATGQGRAEQYF,TGTGCCACAGGACAGGGGAGAGCCGAGCAGTACTTC
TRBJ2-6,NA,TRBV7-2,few,CASSLVGAGANVLTF,TGTGCCAGCAGCTTAGTAGGGGCTGGGGCCAACGTCCTGACTTTC
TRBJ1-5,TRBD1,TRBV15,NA,CATSSKGQINQPQHF,TGTGCCACCAGCAGTAAGGGACAGATCAATCAGCCCCAGCATTTT
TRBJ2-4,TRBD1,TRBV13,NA,CASSPRDRGAKNIQYF,TGTGCCAGCAGCCCGCGGGACAGGGGAGCCAAAAACATTCAGTACTTC
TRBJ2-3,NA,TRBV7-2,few,CASSPEPGPGRDTQYF,TGTGCCAGCAGCCCAGAACCGGGGCCTGGAAGAGATACGCAGTATTTT
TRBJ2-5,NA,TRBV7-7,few,CASSLKETQYF,TGTGCTAGCAGCCTCAAAGAGACCCAGTACTTC
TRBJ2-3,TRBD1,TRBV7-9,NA,CASSSGQGASTDTQYF,TGTGCCAGCAGCTCAGGACAGGGAGCTAGCACAGATACGCAGTATTTT
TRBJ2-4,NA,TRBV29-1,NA,CSVDEAGQRVF,TGCAGCGTTGACGAGGCGGGACAGAGAGTTTTC
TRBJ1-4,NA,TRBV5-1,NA,CASSLATGGESEKLFF,TGCGCCAGCAGCTTGGCCACCGGGGGCGAGAGTGAAAAACTGTTTTTT
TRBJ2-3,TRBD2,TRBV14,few,CASSQAITSEASDTQYF,TGTGCCAGCAGCCAAGCTATCACTAGCGAGGCTTCGGATACGCAGTATTTT
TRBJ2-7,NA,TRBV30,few,CAWSVDSSSYEQYF,TGTGCCTGGAGTGTAGATTCCAGCTCCTACGAGCAGTACTTC
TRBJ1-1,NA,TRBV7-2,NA,CASSLRRNTEAFF,TGTGCCAGCAGCTTACGCAGGAACACTGAAGCTTTCTTT
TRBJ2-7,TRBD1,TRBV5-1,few,CASSSPGQGKEQYF,TGCGCCAGCAGCTCACCGGGACAGGGTAAAGAGCAGTACTTC
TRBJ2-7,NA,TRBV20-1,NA,CSAPLSYEQYF,TGCAGTGCCCCCCTCTCCTACGAGCAGTACTTC
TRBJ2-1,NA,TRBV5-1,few,CASSARQSQDEQFF,TGCGCCAGCAGCGCCCGTCAATCCCAGGATGAGCAGTTCTTC
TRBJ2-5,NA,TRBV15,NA,CATSRSTETQYF,TGTGCCACCAGCAGATCGACGGAGACCCAGTACTTC
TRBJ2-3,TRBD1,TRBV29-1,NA,CSAPGQGADTQYF,TGCAGCGCCCCGGGACAGGGGGCAGATACGCAGTATTTT
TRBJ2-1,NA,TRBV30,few,CASLPQGTGEQFF,TGTGCCTCGTTACCTCAGGGAACCGGTGAGCAGTTCTTC
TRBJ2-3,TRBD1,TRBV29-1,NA,CSVVGQAGIGTDTQYF,TGCAGCGTTGTTGGACAGGCCGGCATAGGCACAGATACGCAGTATTTT
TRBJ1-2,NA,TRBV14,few,CASSIGLQDGYTF,TGTGCCAGCAGCATAGGGCTGCAGGATGGCTACACCTTC
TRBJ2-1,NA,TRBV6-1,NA,CASSEYGLRNEQFF,TGTGCCAGCAGTGAGTATGGTTTGAGGAATGAGCAGTTCTTC
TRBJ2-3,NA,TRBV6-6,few,CASRSQGPTDTQYF,TGTGCCAGCAGGTCACAGGGTCCCACAGATACGCAGTATTTT
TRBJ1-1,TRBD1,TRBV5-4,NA,CASSWRSGTGDTEAFF,TGTGCCAGCAGCTGGAGAAGTGGGACAGGAGACACTGAAGCTTTCTTT
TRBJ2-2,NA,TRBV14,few,CASSDLRQTGELFF,TGTGCCAGCAGCGACTTGAGACAAACCGGGGAGCTGTTTTTT
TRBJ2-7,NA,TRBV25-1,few,CASSEARGAYEQYF,TGTGCCAGCAGTGAGGCCAGGGGAGCCTACGAGCAGTACTTC
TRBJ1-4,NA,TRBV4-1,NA,CASSQAYEKLFF,TGCGCCAGCAGCCAAGCTTATGAAAAACTGTTTTTT
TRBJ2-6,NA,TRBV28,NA,CASIQPGAGANVLTF,TGTGCCAGCATACAGCCTGGCGCTGGGGCCAACGTCCTGACTTTC
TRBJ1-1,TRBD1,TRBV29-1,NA,CSVGPTGGSEAFF,TGCAGCGTTGGGCCGACAGGGGGCAGTGAAGCTTTCTTT
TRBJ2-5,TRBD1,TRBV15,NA,CATGEDRGQETQYF,TGTGCCACCGGAGAGGACAGGGGCCAAGAGACCCAGTACTTC
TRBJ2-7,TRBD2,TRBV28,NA,CASSRIAGATNEQYF,TGTGCCAGCAGTCGGATAGCGGGAGCTACGAACGAGCAGTACTTC
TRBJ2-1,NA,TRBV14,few,CASSQAGLPGVDEQFF,TGTGCCAGCAGCCAAGCCGGACTACCGGGAGTCGATGAGCAGTTCTTC
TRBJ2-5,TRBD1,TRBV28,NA,CASRRQGAETQYF,TGTGCCAGCAGGAGACAGGGCGCAGAGACCCAGTACTTC
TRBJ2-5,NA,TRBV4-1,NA,CASSQDRGTEGEETQYF,TGCGCCAGCAGCCAAGATCGGGGGACAGAGGGGGAAGAGACCCAGTACTTC
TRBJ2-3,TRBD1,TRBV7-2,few,CASSLVTGASTDTQYF,TGTGCCAGCAGCTTAGTGACAGGGGCGAGCACAGATACGCAGTATTTT
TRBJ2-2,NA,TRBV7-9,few,CASSLNPYTGELFF,TGTGCCAGCAGCCTCAATCCGTACACCGGGGAGCTGTTTTTT
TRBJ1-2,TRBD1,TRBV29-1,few,CSVQGQGISNYGYTF,TGCAGCGTCCAGGGACAGGGTATTTCAAACTATGGCTACACCTTC
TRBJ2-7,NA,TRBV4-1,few,CASSHILAEAYEQYF,TGCGCCAGCAGCCATATCTTAGCGGAAGCCTACGAGCAGTACTTC
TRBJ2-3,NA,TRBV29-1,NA,CSSGETDTQYF,TGCAGCTCGGGGGAGACAGATACGCAGTATTTT
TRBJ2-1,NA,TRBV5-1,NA,CASSLQLASNEQFF,TGCGCCAGCAGCTTGCAACTAGCATCGAATGAGCAGTTCTTC
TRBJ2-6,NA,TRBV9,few,CASSVISSGANVLTF,TGTGCCAGCAGCGTAATTAGCTCTGGGGCCAACGTCCTGACTTTC
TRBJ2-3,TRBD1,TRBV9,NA,CASSPGGSTDTQYF,TGTGCCAGCAGCCCAGGGGGTAGCACAGATACGCAGTATTTT
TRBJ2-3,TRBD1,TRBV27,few,CASSLGQGGPTDTQYF,TGTGCCAGCAGTTTAGGACAGGGAGGTCCCACAGATACGCAGTATTTT
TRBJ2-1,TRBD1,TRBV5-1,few,CASNPSGQGTYNEQFF,TGCGCCAGCAACCCATCGGGACAGGGGACCTACAATGAGCAGTTCTTC
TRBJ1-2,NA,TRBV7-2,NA,CASRAQRGDYGYTF,TGTGCCAGCAGGGCGCAGAGGGGTGACTATGGCTACACCTTC
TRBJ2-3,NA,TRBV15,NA,CATSRDPRDTDTQYF,TGTGCCACCAGCAGAGATCCGCGGGACACAGATACGCAGTATTTT
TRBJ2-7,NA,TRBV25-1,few,CASSGVYNQFYEQYF,TGTGCCAGCAGTGGGGTATATAACCAATTCTACGAGCAGTACTTC
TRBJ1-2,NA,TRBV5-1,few,CASSPGIDGYTF,TGCGCCAGCAGCCCAGGGATCGATGGCTACACCTTC
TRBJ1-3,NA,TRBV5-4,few,CASRFSSGNTIYF,TGTGCCAGCAGATTCAGCTCTGGAAACACCATATATTTT